Included here is one T cell receptor (beta chain) sequence, with context. Clones were read by immunoSEQ multiplex PCR, and TCRdb kept only the in-frame ones, dropping some. Of around 180,000 clones listed, roughly 77% are singletons. This sample was included in a study of blood T cell repertoires in COVID-19. The overall study: Samples came from the United States, Italy and Spain, spanning acute and convalescent COVID-19.

J gave up 6 bases and V 5 bases, and 9 bases lay outside the gene matches. The germline V gene encodes CDR1 MDHEN and CDR2 SYDVKM. This CDR3 comprises 14 residues. The chain couples TRBV28 to TRBJ1-2; 7 bases are a match to TRBD1. Sequences were obtained from PBMCs or T cells enriched from blood (not recorded which). The sequence derives from a woman aged 45-65 years with acute COVID-19. The CDR3 DNA sequence: TGTGCCAGCAGTGAGGTAGGGACAGTCGATGGCTACACCTTC. This translates into CASSEVGTVDGYTF.